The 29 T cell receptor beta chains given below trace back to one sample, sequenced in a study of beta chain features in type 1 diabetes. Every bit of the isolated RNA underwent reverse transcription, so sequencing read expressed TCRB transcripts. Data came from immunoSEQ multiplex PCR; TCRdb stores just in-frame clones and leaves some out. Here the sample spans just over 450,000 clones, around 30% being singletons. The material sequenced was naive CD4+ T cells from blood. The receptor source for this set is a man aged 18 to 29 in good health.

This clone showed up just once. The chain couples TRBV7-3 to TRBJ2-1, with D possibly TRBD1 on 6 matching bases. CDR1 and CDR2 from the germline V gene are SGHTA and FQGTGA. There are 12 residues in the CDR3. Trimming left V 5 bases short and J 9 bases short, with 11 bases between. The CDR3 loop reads CASSHTGFEQFF. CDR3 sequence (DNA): TGTGCCAGCAGCCACACAGGGTTTGAGCAGTTCTTC.

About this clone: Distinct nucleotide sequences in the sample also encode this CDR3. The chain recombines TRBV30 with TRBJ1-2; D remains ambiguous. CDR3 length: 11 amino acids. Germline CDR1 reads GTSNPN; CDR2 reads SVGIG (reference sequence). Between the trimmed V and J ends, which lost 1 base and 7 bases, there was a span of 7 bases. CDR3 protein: CAWSEGGGYTF. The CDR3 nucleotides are TGTGCCTGGAGTGAAGGCGGTGGCTACACCTTC. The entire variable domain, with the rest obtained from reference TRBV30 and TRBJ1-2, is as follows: SQTIHQWPATLVQPVGSPLSLECTVEGTSNPNLYWYRQAAGRGLQLLFYSVGIGQISSEVPQNLSASRPQDRQFILSSKKLLLSDSGFYLCAWSEGGGYTFGSGTRLTVV.

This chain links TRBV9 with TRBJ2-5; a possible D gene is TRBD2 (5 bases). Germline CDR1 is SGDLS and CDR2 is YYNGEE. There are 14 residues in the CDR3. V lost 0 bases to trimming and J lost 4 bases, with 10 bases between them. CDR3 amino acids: CASSVDVGAETQYF. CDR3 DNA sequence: TGTGCCAGCAGCGTAGACGTGGGAGCAGAGACCCAGTACTTC.

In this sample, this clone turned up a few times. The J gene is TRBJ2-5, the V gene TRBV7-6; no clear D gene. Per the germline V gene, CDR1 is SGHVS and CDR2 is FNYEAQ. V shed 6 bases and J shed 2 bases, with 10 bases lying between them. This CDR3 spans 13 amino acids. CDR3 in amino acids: CASSITAQETQYF. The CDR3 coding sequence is TGTGCCAGCAGTATCACAGCTCAAGAGACCCAGTACTTC.

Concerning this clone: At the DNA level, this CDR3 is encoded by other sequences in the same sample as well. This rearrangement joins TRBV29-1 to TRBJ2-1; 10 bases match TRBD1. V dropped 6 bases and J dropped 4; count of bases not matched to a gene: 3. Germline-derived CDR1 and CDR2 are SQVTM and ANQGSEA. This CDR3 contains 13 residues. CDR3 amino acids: CSVRDRGYNEQFF. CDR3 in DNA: TGCAGCGTCCGGGACAGGGGTTACAATGAGCAGTTCTTC.

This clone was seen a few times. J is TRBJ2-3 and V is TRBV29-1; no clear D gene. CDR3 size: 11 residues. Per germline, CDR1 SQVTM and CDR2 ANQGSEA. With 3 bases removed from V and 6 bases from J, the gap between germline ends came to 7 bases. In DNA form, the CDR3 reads TGCAGCGTTGACCCCCAGGATACGCAGTATTTT. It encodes CSVDPQDTQYF.

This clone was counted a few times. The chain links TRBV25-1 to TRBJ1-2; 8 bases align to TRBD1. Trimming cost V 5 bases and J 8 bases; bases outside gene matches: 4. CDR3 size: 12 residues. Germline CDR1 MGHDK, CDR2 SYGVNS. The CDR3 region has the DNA TGTGCCAGCAGTCCAGACAGGGGAGGCTACACCTTC. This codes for CASSPDRGGYTF.

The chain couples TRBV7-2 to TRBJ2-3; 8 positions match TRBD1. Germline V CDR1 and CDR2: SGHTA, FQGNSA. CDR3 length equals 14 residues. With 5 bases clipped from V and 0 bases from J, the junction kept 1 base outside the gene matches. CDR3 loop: CASSRTGSTDTQYF. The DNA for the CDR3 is TGTGCCAGCAGCCGGACAGGGAGCACAGATACGCAGTATTTT.

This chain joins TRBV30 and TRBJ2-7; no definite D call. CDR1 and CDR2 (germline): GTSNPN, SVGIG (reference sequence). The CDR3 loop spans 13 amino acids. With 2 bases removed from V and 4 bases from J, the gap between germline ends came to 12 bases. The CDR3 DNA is TGTGCCTGGAGTCCTCGATCAGTATACGAGCAGTACTTC. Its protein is CAWSPRSVYEQYF.

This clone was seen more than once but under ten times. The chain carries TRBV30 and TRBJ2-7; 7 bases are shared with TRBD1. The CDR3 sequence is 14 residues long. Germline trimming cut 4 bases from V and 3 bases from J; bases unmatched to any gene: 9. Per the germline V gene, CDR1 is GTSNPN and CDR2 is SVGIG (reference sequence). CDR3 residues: CAWTGDRRYYEQYF. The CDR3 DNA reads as TGTGCCTGGACCGGGGACAGAAGGTACTACGAGCAGTACTTC.

CDR3 sequence reads: CASSKAHEQFF. CDR3 in DNA: TGTGCCAGCAGCAAAGCGCATGAGCAGTTCTTC. The chain couples TRBV21-1 to TRBJ2-1. TRBV21-1 is deemed a pseudogene. The CDR3 loop spans 11 amino acids.

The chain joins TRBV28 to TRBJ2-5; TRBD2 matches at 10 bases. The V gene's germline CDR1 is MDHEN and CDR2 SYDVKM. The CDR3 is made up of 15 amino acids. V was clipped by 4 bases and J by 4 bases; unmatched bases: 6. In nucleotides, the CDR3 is TGTGCCAGCAGTTACTTAGCGGGAGGCCGAGAGACCCAGTACTTC. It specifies CASSYLAGGRETQYF.

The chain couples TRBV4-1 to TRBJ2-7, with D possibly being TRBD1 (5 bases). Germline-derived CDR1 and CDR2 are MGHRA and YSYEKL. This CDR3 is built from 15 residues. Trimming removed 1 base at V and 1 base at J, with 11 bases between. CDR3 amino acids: CASSQGAAGSYEQYF. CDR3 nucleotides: TGCGCCAGCAGCCAAGGGGCGGCAGGGTCCTACGAGCAGTACTTC.

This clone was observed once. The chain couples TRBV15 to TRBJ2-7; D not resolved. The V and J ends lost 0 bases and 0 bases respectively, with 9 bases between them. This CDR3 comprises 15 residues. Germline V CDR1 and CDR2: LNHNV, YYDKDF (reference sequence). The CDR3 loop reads CATSRDPGSSYEQYF. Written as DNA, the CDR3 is TGTGCCACCAGCAGAGATCCGGGCAGCTCCTACGAGCAGTACTTC.

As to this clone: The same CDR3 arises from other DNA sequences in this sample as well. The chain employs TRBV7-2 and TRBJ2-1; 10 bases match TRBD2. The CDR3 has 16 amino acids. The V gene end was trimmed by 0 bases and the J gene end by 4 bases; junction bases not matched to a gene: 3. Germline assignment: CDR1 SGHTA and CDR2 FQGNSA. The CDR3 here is CASSLAGAGGYNEQFF. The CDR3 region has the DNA TGTGCCAGCAGCTTAGCGGGAGCGGGAGGGTACAATGAGCAGTTCTTC.

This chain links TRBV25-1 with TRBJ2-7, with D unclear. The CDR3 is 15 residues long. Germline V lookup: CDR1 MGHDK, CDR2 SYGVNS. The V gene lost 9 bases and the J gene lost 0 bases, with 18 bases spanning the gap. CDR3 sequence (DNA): TGTGCCAGTGAGGTATCTGGTCATCGCTCCTACGAGCAGTACTTC. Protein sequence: CASEVSGHRSYEQYF.

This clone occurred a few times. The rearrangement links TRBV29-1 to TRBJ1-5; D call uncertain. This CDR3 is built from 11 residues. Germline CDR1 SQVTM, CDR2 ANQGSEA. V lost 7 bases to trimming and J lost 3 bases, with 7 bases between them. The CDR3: CSEELNQPQHF. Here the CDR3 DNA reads TGCAGCGAAGAGCTCAATCAGCCCCAGCATTTT.

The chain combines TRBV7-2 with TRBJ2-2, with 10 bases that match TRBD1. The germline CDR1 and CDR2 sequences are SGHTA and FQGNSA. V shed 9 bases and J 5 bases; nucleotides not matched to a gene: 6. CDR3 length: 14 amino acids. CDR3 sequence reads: CASTPGQGTGELFF. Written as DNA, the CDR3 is TGTGCCAGTACCCCGGGACAGGGGACCGGGGAGCTGTTTTTT. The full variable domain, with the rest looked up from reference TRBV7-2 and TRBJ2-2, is GAGVSQSPSNKVTEKGKDVELRCDPISGHTALYWYRQSLGQGLEFLIYFQGNSAPDKSGLPSDRFSAERTGGSVSTLTIQRTQQEDSAVYLCASTPGQGTGELFFGEGSRLTVL.

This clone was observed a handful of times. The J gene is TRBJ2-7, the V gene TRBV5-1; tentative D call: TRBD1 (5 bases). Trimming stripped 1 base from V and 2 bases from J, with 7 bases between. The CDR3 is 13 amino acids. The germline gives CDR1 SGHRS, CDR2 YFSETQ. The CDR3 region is CASSLTGPYEQYF. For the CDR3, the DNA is TGCGCCAGCAGCTTGACAGGCCCCTACGAGCAGTACTTC.

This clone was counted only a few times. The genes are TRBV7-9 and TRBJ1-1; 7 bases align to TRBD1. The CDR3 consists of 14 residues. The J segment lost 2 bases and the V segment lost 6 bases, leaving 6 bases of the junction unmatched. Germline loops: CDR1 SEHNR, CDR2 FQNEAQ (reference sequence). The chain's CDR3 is CASRSPGGNTEAFF. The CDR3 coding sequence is TGTGCCAGCAGGTCGCCAGGGGGTAACACTGAAGCTTTCTTT.

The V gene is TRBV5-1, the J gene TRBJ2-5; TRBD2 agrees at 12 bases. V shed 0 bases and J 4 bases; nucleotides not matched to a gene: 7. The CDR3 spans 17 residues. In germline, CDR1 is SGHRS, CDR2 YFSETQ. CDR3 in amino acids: CASSLDLAGGPGETQYF. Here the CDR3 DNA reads TGCGCCAGCAGCTTGGACCTAGCGGGAGGGCCCGGAGAGACCCAGTACTTC.

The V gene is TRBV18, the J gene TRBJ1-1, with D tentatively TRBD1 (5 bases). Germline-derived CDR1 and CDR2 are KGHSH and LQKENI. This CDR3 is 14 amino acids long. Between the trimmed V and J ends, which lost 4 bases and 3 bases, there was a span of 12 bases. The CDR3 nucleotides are TGTGCCAGCTCACTTCTTACGGGGCACACTGAAGCTTTCTTT. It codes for CASSLLTGHTEAFF.

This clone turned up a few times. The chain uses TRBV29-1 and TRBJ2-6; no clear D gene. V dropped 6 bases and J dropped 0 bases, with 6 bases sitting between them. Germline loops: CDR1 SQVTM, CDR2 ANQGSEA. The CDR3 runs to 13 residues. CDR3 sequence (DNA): TGCAGCGTCCGGGCCTCTGGGGCCAACGTCCTGACTTTC. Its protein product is CSVRASGANVLTF.

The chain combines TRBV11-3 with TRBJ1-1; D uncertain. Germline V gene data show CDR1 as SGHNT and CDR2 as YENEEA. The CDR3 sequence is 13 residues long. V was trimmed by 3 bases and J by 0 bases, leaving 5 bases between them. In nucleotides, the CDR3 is TGTGCCAGCAGCTTGGATGTGAACACTGAAGCTTTCTTT. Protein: CASSLDVNTEAFF.

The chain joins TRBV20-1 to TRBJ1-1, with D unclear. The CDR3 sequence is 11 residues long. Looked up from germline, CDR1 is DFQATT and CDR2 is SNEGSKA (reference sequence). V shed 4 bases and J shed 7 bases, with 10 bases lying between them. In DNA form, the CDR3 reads TGCAGTGCTATCGGGAGTGGTGAAGCTTTCTTT. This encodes CSAIGSGEAFF.

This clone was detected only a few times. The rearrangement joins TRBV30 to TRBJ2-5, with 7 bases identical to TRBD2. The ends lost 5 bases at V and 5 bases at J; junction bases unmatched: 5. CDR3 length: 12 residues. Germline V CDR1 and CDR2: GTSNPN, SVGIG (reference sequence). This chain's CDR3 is CAWEAGWETQYF. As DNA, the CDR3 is TGTGCCTGGGAAGCGGGATGGGAGACCCAGTACTTC.

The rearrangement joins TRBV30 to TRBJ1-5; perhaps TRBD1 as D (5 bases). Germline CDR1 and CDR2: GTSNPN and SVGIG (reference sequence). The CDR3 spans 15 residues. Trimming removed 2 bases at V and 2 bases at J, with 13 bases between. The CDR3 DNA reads TGTGCCTGGAGTAATCCCTCGACAGGCAATCAGCCCCAGCATTTT. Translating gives CAWSNPSTGNQPQHF.

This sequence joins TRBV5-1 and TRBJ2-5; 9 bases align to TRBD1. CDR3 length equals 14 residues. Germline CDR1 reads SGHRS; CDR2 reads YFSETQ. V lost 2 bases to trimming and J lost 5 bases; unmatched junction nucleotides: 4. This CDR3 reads CASSFGTGLETQYF. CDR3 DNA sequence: TGCGCCAGCAGCTTCGGGACAGGGCTGGAGACCCAGTACTTC. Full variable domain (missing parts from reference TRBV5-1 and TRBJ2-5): KAGVTQTPRYLIKTRGQQVTLSCSPISGHRSVSWYQQTPGQGLQFLFEYFSETQRNKGNFPGRFSGRQFSNSRSEMNVSTLELGDSALYLCASSFGTGLETQYFGPGTRLLVL.

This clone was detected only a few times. This CDR3 reads CASSLATATEQYF. CDR3 in DNA: TGTGCCAGCAGCTTAGCAACGGCCACGGAGCAGTACTTC. The chain combines TRBV7-2 with TRBJ2-7; D not resolved. The germline V gene has CDR1 SGHTA and CDR2 FQGNSA. The length of the CDR3 is 13 residues. Trimming cost V 0 bases and J 7 bases, with 10 bases left between them.